The rows below give T cell receptor beta chains drawn from one sample of a study of control samples from healthy donors and cancer patients. The data were produced by immunoSEQ multiplex PCR, yet TCRdb's version contains in-frame clones alone and is incomplete. This table has under 150,000 clones, around 90% appearing once. Source material: blood. The receptors were sampled from a young man in good health. The CDR3 runs from the conserved cysteine through the conserved F or W. Each record gives: D gene, J gene, clone size, V gene, CDR3 protein, CDR3 DNA. A D gene is named only where the DNA matches it firmly. The listing skips clone size in some rows; elsewhere it reads once, few, many or a size class.

>TRBD1|TRBJ2-5|-|TRBV6-2/TRBV6-3
CASSYPGQGSYRETQYF
TGTGCCAGCAGTTACCCCGGACAGGGGTCGTATCGAGAGACCCAGTACTTC
>-|TRBJ1-4|-|TRBV28
CASSSPWDPRTNEKLFF
TGTGCCAGCAGTTCCCCCTGGGACCCGCGTACTAATGAAAAACTGTTTTTT
>-|TRBJ1-1|-|TRBV30
CAWSVRVGYTEAFF
TGTGCCTGGAGTGTACGTGTGGGATACACTGAAGCTTTCTTT
>-|TRBJ2-7|-|TRBV7-9
CASSFGAGRPYYEQYF
TGTGCCAGCAGCTTTGGCGCAGGGAGACCTTACTACGAGCAGTACTTC
>-|TRBJ1-2|-|TRBV7-2
CASKRGGPLYGYTF
TGTGCCAGCAAAAGAGGGGGGCCCCTATATGGCTACACCTTC
>TRBD2|TRBJ2-1|-|TRBV30
CAWSQAGDEQFF
TGTGCCTGGAGTCAAGCGGGAGATGAGCAGTTCTTC
>TRBD2|TRBJ2-7|-|TRBV4-2
CASSQDPGGGPGGNEQYF
TGTGCCAGCAGCCAAGACCCGGGGGGCGGCCCGGGAGGGAACGAGCAGTACTTC
>TRBD1|TRBJ1-2|once|TRBV27
CASSSAPRQGGNYGYTF
TGTGCCAGCAGTTCCGCTCCGAGACAGGGAGGCAACTATGGCTACACCTTC
>-|TRBJ2-4|-|TRBV6-5
CASSPLGGPKNIQYF
TGTGCCAGCAGTCCACTCGGGGGGCCCAAAAACATTCAGTACTTC
>-|TRBJ2-3|-|TRBV3-1/TRBV3-2
CASSYSNTQYF
TGTGCCAGCAGCTACAGTAATACGCAGTATTTT
>TRBD2|TRBJ2-1|-|TRBV7-2
CASSPLAGGPNEQFF
TGTGCCAGCAGCCCACTAGCGGGAGGGCCAAATGAGCAGTTCTTC
>-|TRBJ2-2|-|TRBV6-5
CASSYSISSGELFF
TGTGCCAGCAGTTACTCGATCAGTTCCGGGGAGCTGTTTTTT
>TRBD2|TRBJ2-7|-|TRBV7-2
CASSLVPGLAGTEQYF
TGTGCCAGCAGCCTAGTCCCGGGACTAGCGGGAACCGAGCAGTACTTC
>TRBD1|TRBJ1-1|-|TRBV10-3
CAISGPKDDRGMNTEAFF
TGTGCCATCAGCGGGCCAAAGGACGACAGGGGGATGAACACTGAAGCTTTCTTT
>-|TRBJ1-5|-|TRBV28
CASSSERPQHF
TGTGCCAGCAGTTCCGAAAGGCCCCAGCATTTT
>-|TRBJ2-1|-|TRBV28
CASSLSLNEQFF
TGTGCCAGCAGTTTATCTTTGAATGAGCAGTTCTTC
>-|TRBJ1-2|-|TRBV10-3
CAINPGLSGGYTF
TGTGCCATCAACCCGGGTTTATCTGGAGGCTACACCTTC
>TRBD1|TRBJ2-2|-|TRBV24-1
CATSGRGPGQGAGELFF
TGTGCCACCAGTGGCCGCGGGCCGGGACAGGGGGCCGGGGAGCTGTTTTTT
>TRBD1|TRBJ1-4|-|TRBV5-1
CASSFGTGGIEKLFF
TGCGCCAGCAGCTTCGGGACAGGGGGGATTGAAAAACTGTTTTTT
>TRBD2|TRBJ2-5|once|TRBV6-4
CASSERCGTKHQETQYF
TGTGCCAGCAGTGAGCGGTGCGGGACTAAACACCAAGAGACCCAGTACTTC
>-|TRBJ1-5|-|TRBV19
CASSMRAGNSNQPQHF
TGTGCCAGTAGTATGCGCGCGGGGAATAGCAATCAGCCCCAGCATTTT